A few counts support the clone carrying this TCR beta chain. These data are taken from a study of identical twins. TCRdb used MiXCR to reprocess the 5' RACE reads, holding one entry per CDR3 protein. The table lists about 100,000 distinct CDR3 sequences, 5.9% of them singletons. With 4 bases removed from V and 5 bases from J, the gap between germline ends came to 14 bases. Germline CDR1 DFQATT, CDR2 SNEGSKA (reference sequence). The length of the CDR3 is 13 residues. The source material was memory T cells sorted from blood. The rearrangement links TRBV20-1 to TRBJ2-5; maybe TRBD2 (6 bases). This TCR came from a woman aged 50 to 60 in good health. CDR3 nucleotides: TGCAGTGCTACGTACGGGGGAGCGGAGACCCAGTACTTC. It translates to CSATYGGAETQYF.